These 12 T cell receptor beta chains were all obtained from the same sample, sequenced in a study of Graves' ophthalmopathy and Graves' hyperthyroidism. RNA transcripts yielded amplified TCR beta CDR3 regions. A first-round RT-PCR used HTBI primers, followed by a second-round multiplex PCR. TCRdb used MiXCR to reprocess the multiplex PCR reads, holding one entry per CDR3 protein. Of 600,000 to 700,000 distinct CDR3 sequences listed, about 40% are singletons. Sequencing was done on a sample of peripheral blood. The receptors stem from an adult man with Graves' ophthalmopathy.

J is TRBJ2-6 and V is TRBV12-3 or TRBV12-4; no firm D call. CDR3 size: 15 residues. The germline V and J ends were trimmed by 6 bases and 0 bases, with 9 bases remaining between them. The CDR3 spells CASSPFDSGANVLTF. DNA of the CDR3: TGTGCCAGCAGCCCCTTTGACTCTGGGGCCAACGTCCTGACTTTC.

This clonotype has at least ten counts. V and J are TRBV20-1 and TRBJ2-5; TRBD1 agrees at 9 bases. V gave up 6 bases and J gave up 2 bases; unmatched junction bases: 4. The germline gives CDR1 DFQATT, CDR2 SNEGSKA (reference sequence). The CDR3 totals 13 residues. The CDR3 region has the DNA TGCAGTGCAGAGACAGGGGGACAAGAGACCCAGTACTTC. Translation gives CSAETGGQETQYF.

CDR3 region: CASSYSSGEGPQHF. CDR3 sequence (DNA): TGTGCCAGCAGTTACTCATCGGGGGAGGGGCCCCAGCATTTT. This sequence joins TRBV6-5 and TRBJ1-5; perhaps TRBD1 as D (5 bases). The germline V and J ends were trimmed by 0 bases and 9 bases, with 12 bases remaining between them. This CDR3 has 14 residues. CDR1 and CDR2 from the germline V gene are MNHEY and SVGAGI.

There are many counts of this clonotype. The chain employs TRBV6-1 and TRBJ1-3; D is unresolved. V was trimmed by 3 bases and J by 1 base, leaving 4 bases between them. Germline loops: CDR1 MNHNS, CDR2 SASEGT. The CDR3 loop spans 13 amino acids. The CDR3 loop is CASSDWSGNTIYF. The CDR3 DNA sequence: TGTGCCAGCAGTGATTGGTCTGGAAACACCATATATTTT.

This clonotype was seen many times. J is TRBJ1-3 and V is TRBV11-2; no reliable D call. This CDR3 contains 13 residues. Germline values: CDR1 SGHAT, CDR2 FQNNGV. Trimming took off 1 base at V and 3 bases at J, with 4 bases between the two ends. The CDR3 protein is CASSLGNGNTIYF. In DNA, the CDR3 is TGTGCCAGCAGCTTAGGGAATGGAAACACCATATATTTT.

This sequence joins TRBV5-5 and TRBJ2-5; D is possibly TRBD1 (5 bases). The CDR3 runs to 14 residues. The germline gives CDR1 SGHKS, CDR2 YYEKEE (reference sequence). Trimming cost V 3 bases and J 5 bases, with 14 bases left between them. The CDR3 here is CASSSPGKGETQYF. The CDR3 nucleotides are TGTGCCAGCAGCTCTCCGGGCAAGGGGGAGACCCAGTACTTC. The variable domain in full, with the rest retrieved from reference TRBV5-5 and TRBJ2-5, is DAGVTQSPTHLIKTRGQQVTLRCSPISGHKSVSWYQQVLGQGPQFIFQYYEKEERGRGNFPDRFSARQFPNYSSELNVNALLLGDSALYLCASSSPGKGETQYFGPGTRLLVL.

This clonotype was observed a few times. The chain joins TRBV7-2 to TRBJ1-5; D may be TRBD1 (5 bases). The CDR3 covers 15 residues. V was cut by 5 bases and J by 4 bases, with 15 bases left in between. CDR1 and CDR2 (germline): SGHTA, FQGNSA. The CDR3 DNA follows: TGTGCCAGCAGCCCCTTTTTAGGGGCGAATCAGCCCCAGCATTTT. It specifies CASSPFLGANQPQHF.

About this clonotype itself: This could be a read error, since a much larger clone is one nucleotide away. The conserved phenylalanine or tryptophan normally closing the CDR3 is absent here, so this likely arose from a read error. The rearrangement joins TRBV12-5 to TRBJ1-6; 12 nucleotides align to TRBD1. Germline CDR1 reads LGHNT; CDR2 reads FRNRAP. This CDR3 is 14 amino acids long. The V segment lost 7 bases and the J segment 14 bases; nucleotides outside the gene matches: 9. The CDR3 nucleotides are TGTGCTAGTGCCCTGGGACAGGGGGCAACCGCCCTCCACCTT. Encoded protein: CASALGQGATALHL.

The chain carries TRBV25-1 and TRBJ1-4; a possible D gene is TRBD1 (5 bases). V shed 2 bases and J shed 8 bases, with 9 bases lying between them. The CDR3 covers 13 residues. Germline-derived CDR1 and CDR2 are MGHDK and SYGVNS. The CDR3: CASSEQGGEKLFF. For the CDR3, the DNA is TGTGCCAGCAGTGAACAGGGAGGCGAAAAACTGTTTTTT.

Notes on this clonotype: One end of the junction varies from germline; a read error may be responsible. The chain joins TRBV10-3 to TRBJ1-4; TRBD1 matches 9 bases. Germline values: CDR1 ENHRY, CDR2 SYGVKD. The CDR3 consists of 15 residues. CDR3 DNA sequence: TGTGCCACCAGTATAACGGGACAGGGTAATGAAAAACTGTTTTTT. It encodes CATSITGQGNEKLFF.

This clonotype was seen once. This chain links TRBV29-1 with TRBJ1-1; a weak D match, TRBD1 (5 bases). CDR3 length: 11 residues. The germline gives CDR1 SQVTM, CDR2 ANQGSEA. With 8 bases removed from V and 4 bases from J, the gap between germline ends came to 11 bases. CDR3 coding DNA: TGCAGCACCAGAGGGGCCACTGAAGCTTTCTTT. It is translated as CSTRGATEAFF. The variable domain in full, with the rest retrieved from reference TRBV29-1 and TRBJ1-1, is SAVISQKPSRDICQRGTSLTIQCQVDSQVTMMFWYRQQPGQSLTLIATANQGSEATYESGFVIDKFPISRPNLTFSTLTVSNMSPEDSSIYLCSTRGATEAFFGQGTRLTVV.

The table lists this clonotype with many counts. The chain is built from TRBV20-1 and TRBJ2-5, with 10 bases that match TRBD2. The germline V gene encodes CDR1 DFQATT and CDR2 SNEGSKA (reference sequence). The CDR3 has 16 residues. The J segment lost 2 bases and the V segment lost 6 bases, leaving 12 bases of the junction unmatched. The CDR3 loop is CSASPSSGSWQETQYF. CDR3 sequence (DNA): TGCAGTGCCTCTCCTTCTAGCGGGAGTTGGCAAGAGACCCAGTACTTC.